The 5 T cell receptor beta chains below all came from one sample that was sequenced in a study of T cell responses to AZD1222 COVID-19 vaccine. Generated by immunoSEQ multiplex PCR, the TCRdb table keeps only in-frame clones and is missing some. This sample has approximately 160,000 clones, with under 95% found just once. The material was peripheral blood, obtained 28 days after the second AZD1222 dose. All receptors come from an adult who received the AZD1222 COVID-19 vaccine.

This clone occurred once. This chain uses TRBV12-5 with TRBJ1-5; weak D call: TRBD1 (5 bases). Trimming left V 0 bases short and J 3 bases short, with 15 bases between. The CDR3 is 17 amino acids. Per the germline V gene, CDR1 is LGHNT and CDR2 is FRNRAP. The CDR3 DNA reads TGTGCTAGTGGTTTGGTCCTGGTGGGGGGTTTCAATCAGCCCCAGCATTTT. Protein product: CASGLVLVGGFNQPQHF.

The gene calls are TRBV7-9 and TRBJ2-2; D may be TRBD1 (6 bases). Germline V CDR1 and CDR2: SEHNR, FQNEAQ (reference sequence). The CDR3 is 13 residues long. Deletions cut 3 bases from V and 6 bases from J, with 8 bases between. The CDR3 reads CASSFGTSGELFF. Here the CDR3 DNA reads TGTGCCAGCAGCTTTGGGACATCCGGGGAGCTGTTTTTT.

In DNA, the CDR3 is TGTGCCAGCAGTGAAGACGGAGCTTTGGTTTATGGCTACACCTTC. Residues: CASSEDGALVYGYTF. The rearrangement links TRBV6-1 to TRBJ1-2; D remains ambiguous. The V end lost 1 base, the J end lost 5 bases, and 14 bases lay between the germline ends. Looked up from germline, CDR1 is MNHNS and CDR2 is SASEGT. CDR3 length equals 15 residues.

This clone was seen a handful of times. The genes are TRBV6-5 and TRBJ1-2; no firm D call. CDR3 size: 13 residues. Deletions cut 6 bases from V and 1 base from J, with 9 bases between. Germline V lookup: CDR1 MNHEY, CDR2 SVGAGI. In DNA, the CDR3 is TGTGCCAGCAGGCCGTCGGGTAACTATGGCTACACCTTC. Translation: CASRPSGNYGYTF.

The rearrangement links TRBV5-4 to TRBJ1-1, with a weak D call TRBD1 (6 bases). CDR1 and CDR2 (germline): SGHNT, YYREEE (reference sequence). The CDR3 length is 11 residues. V was trimmed by 7 bases and J by 6 bases, leaving 10 bases between them. The CDR3 DNA reads as TGTGCCAGCCGAGGGGGGGCTGAAGCTTTCTTT. Encoded protein: CASRGGAEAFF.